This T cell receptor (beta chain) was identified in a study of blood T cell repertoires in COVID-19. Germline V gene data show CDR1 as MDHEN and CDR2 as SYDVKM. The CDR3 consists of 14 residues. Trimming cost V 4 bases and J 4 bases; bases outside gene matches: 4. Comment on this clone: The sample holds other DNA sequences that translate to the same CDR3.

In the original processing: Cell counts per sample came from amplifying reference gene primers. Using immunoSEQ multiplex PCR, the repertoire was profiled, and TCRdb retains in-frame clones only, with some absent. D and trimming were read from the DNA, whereas the V and J calls and clone size are those reported in that table. This table holds fewer than 35,000 clones, 80% to 90% found once. The gene calls are TRBV28 and TRBJ1-3; TRBD1 aligns across 7 bases. This receptor was identified in a human donor in a cohort sampled during active COVID-19. The donor label of this sample is uncertain. The source material was peripheral blood. The CDR3 here is CASSSPGQGNTIYF. Written as DNA, the CDR3 is TGTGCCAGCAGTTCCCCGGGACAGGGAAACACCATATATTTT.